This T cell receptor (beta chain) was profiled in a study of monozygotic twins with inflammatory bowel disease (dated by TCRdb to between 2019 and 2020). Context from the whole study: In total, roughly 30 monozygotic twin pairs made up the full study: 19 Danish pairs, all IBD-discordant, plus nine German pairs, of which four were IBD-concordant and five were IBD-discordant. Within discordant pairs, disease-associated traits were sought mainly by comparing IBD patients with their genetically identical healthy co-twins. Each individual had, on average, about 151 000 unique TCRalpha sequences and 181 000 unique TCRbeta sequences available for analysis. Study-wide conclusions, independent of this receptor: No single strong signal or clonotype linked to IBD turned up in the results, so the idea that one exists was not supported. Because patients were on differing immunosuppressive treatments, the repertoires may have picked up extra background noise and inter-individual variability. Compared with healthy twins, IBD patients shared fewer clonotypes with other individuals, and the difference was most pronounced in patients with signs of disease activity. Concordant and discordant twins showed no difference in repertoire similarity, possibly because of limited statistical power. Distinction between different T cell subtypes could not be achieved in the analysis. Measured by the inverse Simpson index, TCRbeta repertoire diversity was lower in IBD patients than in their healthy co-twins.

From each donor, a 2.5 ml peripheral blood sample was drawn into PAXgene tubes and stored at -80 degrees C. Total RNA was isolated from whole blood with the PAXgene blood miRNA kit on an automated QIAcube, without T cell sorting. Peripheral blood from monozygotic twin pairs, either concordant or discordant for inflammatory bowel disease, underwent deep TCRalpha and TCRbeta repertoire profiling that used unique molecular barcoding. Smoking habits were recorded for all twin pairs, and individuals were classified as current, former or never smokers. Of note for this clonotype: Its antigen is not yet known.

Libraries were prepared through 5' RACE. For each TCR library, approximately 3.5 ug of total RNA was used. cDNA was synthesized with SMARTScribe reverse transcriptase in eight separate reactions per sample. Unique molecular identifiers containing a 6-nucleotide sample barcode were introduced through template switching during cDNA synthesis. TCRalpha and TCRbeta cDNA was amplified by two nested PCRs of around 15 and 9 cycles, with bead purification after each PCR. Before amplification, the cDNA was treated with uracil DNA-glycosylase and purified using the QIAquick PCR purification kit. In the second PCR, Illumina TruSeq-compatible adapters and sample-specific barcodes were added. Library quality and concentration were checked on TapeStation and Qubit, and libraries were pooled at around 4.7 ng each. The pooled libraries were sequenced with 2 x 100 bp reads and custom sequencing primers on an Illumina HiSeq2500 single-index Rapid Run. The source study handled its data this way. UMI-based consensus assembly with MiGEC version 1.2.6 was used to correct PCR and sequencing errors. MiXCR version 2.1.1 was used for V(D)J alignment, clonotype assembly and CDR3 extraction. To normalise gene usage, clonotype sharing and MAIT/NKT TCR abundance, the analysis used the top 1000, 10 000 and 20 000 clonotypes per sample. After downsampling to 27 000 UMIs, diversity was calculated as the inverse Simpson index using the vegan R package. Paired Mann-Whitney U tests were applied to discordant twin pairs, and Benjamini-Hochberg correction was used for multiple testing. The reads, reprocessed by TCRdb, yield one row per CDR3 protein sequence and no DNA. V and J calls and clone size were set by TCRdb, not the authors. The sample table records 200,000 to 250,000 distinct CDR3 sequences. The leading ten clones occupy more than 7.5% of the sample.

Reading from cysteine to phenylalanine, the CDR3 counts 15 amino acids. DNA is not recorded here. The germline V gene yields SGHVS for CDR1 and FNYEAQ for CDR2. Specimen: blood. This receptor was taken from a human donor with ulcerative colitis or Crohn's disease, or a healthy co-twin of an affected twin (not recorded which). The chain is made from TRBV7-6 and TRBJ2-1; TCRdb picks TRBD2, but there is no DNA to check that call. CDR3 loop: CASSSASGVGNEQFF.